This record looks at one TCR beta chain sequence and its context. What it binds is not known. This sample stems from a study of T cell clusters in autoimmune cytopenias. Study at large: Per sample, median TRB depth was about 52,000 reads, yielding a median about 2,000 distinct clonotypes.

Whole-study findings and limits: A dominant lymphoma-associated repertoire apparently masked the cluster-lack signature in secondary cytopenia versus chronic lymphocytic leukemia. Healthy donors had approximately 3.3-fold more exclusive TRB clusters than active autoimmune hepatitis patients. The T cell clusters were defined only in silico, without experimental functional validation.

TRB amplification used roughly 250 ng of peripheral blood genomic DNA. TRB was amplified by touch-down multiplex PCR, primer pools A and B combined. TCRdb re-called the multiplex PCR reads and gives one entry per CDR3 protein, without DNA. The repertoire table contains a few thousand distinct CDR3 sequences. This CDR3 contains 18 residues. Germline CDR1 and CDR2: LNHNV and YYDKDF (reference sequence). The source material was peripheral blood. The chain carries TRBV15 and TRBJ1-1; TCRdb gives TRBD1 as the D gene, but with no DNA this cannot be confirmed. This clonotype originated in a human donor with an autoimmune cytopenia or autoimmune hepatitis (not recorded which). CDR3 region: CATSRRATGGLVNTEAFF.